The sequence of this T cell receptor beta chain was determined in a study of identifying expanded T cells in peripheral blood (dated by TCRdb to about 2019). Study-level background: Technical replicates were generated by sequencing separate aliquots of the same genomic DNA pool, and four replicates were compared pairwise. Study-wide conclusions, independent of this receptor: Both the number of clones called differentially abundant and the false-positive rate were significantly reduced by the beta-binomial model across all healthy-donor time intervals. It was expected by the authors that biological variance in healthy repertoires might increase further over much longer intervals, such as months to years. For all healthy donors, the variance in clone template counts between two-week samples rose significantly as total template count increased. Between technical replicates the binomial model flagged about 1.2 differentially abundant clones, whereas over about 2 weeks the binomial model flagged about 16.4 and over about 4 weeks around 18.

The immunoSEQ Assay, which uses bias-controlled multiplex PCR amplification of genomic DNA, was used to profile TCRbeta CDR3 regions. As for the authors' bioinformatics: The absolute abundance of each unique TCRbeta CDR3 region was quantified after sequences were collapsed and filtered. Two models were used to test differential abundance: a binomial model (Fisher-equivalent) and a beta-binomial model that adds time-dependent variance fitted from healthy donors. Clones with fewer than 5 combined templates were removed, and a clone was called differentially abundant if the clone's Benjamini-Hochberg FDR was below 0.01. Beta-binomial variance was modeled as a function of total template count across the two samples using the form v = (b*log(k)+a)^2. In its TCRdb copy, this immuneACCESS table keeps in-frame sequences only and misses some clones. Where compared with another copy, unresolved V genes explain less than half of these, and the others have no known cause. V, J and clone size derive from that table, while D and trimming were established from the DNA sequence. A total of some 96,000 clones appear in this sample, approximately 88% of them only once. The top ten clones comprise just over 5.5% of the sample.

Concerning this clone: The antigen it recognizes is unknown. One base away there is no much larger clone; base qualities are not given.

The trim is 1 base for V and 2 bases for J, with a gap of 14 bases between the germline ends. The germline V gene gives CDR1 as SGHRS and CDR2 as YFSETQ. Measured from the cysteine to the phenylalanine, the CDR3 is 16 residues long. Only the CDR3 part of the read is kept: 48 bases, read in frame from the first base. No immune events, such as infections, were documented for the healthy donors during the collection period. Time-dependent variance in a beta-binomial model of T-cell clone differential abundance was calibrated using healthy-donor blood repertoires as a training cohort. The training cohort was composed of around ten healthy donors, 3 female and 7 male. Donor ages ranged from roughly 29 to 64 years, with an average of 43 years. Whole blood from each healthy donor was obtained from a commercial supplier and was collected at three time points approximately 13 days apart. For immunosequencing, genomic DNA was extracted from whole blood that had not been sorted.

This receptor was identified in a person between 18 and 75 years old in good health. Source material: blood. The rearrangement combines TRBV5-1 with TRBJ2-3, with a weak D call of TRBD1 (6 bases match). The CDR3 protein sequence reads: CASSLTRGSDTDTQYF. The sequenced DNA: TGCGCCAGCAGCTTGACTAGGGGGTCTGACACAGATACGCAGTATTTT.